Detailed here is one TCR beta chain. This entry belongs to a study of cytomegalovirus exposure and HLA in healthy donors. With 60 Vbeta and 13 Jbeta primers, the PCR was carried out. The repertoire was sequenced with immunoSEQ multiplex PCR; TCRdb's copy has only in-frame clones and lacks some. The sample consists of over 130,000 clones, approximately 70% of them appearing once. The germline gives CDR1 MNHEY, CDR2 SVGAGI. The CDR3 has 13 residues. V lost 8 bases, J lost 9 bases, and 20 bases lay in between. This receptor was identified in a woman between 25 and 40 years old in good health and CMV-seronegative. Sequenced material: PBMCs. The V call is TRBV6-5, the J call TRBJ2-7; no clear D gene. The CDR3 spells CASGTQSEKAQYV. The CDR3 coding sequence is TGTGCCAGCGGCACGCAGTCGGAGAAGGCGCAGTACGTC.